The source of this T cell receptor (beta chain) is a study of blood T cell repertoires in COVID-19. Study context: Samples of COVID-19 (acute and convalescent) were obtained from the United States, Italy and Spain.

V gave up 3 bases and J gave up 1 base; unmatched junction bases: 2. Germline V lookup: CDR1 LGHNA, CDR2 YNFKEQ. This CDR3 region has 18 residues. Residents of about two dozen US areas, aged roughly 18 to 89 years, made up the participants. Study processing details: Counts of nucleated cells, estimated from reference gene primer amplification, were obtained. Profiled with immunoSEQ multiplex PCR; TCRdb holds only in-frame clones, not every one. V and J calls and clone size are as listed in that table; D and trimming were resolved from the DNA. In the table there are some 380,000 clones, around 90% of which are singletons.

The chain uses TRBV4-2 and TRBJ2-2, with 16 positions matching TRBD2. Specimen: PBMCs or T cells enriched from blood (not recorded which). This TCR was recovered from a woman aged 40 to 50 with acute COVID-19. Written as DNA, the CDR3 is TGTGCCAGCAGCCAGGGACTAGCGGGGGGGCAGAACACCGGGGAGCTGTTTTTT. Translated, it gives CASSQGLAGGQNTGELFF.